The 25 T cell receptor beta chains listed next were all sequenced from one sample in a study of cytomegalovirus exposure and HLA in healthy donors. Primers included in the PCR were 60 Vbeta and 13 Jbeta primers. TCRdb's table, derived via immunoSEQ multiplex PCR, lists solely in-frame clones and lacks some. The data contain more than 100,000 clones, over 70% of them singletons. Sequencing was carried out using PBMCs. The receptors were gathered from a female donor in good health and CMV-seropositive.

J is TRBJ2-5 and V is TRBV20-1; D is uncertain. The CDR3 has 11 amino acids. V dropped 1 base and J dropped 9 bases, with 9 bases sitting between them. Per the germline V gene, CDR1 is DFQATT and CDR2 is SNEGSKA (reference sequence). CDR3: CSARGAKAQYF. Written as DNA, the CDR3 is TGCAGTGCTAGAGGAGCGAAGGCCCAGTACTTC.

The count of this clone is one. The chain employs TRBV18 and TRBJ1-2; no reliable D call. CDR1 is KGHSH, CDR2 LQKENI, per germline. This CDR3 comprises 13 residues. The germline V and J ends were trimmed by 3 bases and 3 bases, with 8 bases remaining between them. The CDR3 coding sequence is TGTGCCAGCTCACCCTCCCAGGACTATGGCTACACCTTC. It is translated as CASSPSQDYGYTF.

In this sample, this clone turned up a few times. V and J are TRBV2 and TRBJ1-1; D remains ambiguous. Per germline, CDR1 SNHLY and CDR2 FYNNEI. The CDR3 totals 12 residues. Trimming removed 8 bases from V and 1 base from J, with 8 bases in between. The CDR3 nucleotides are TGTGCCAGCGGGAGGTCGAACACTGAAGCTTTCTTT. This gives the protein CASGRSNTEAFF.

V is TRBV6-5 and J is TRBJ1-6; the D is unclear. Trimming left V 0 bases short and J 9 bases short, with 12 bases between. The CDR3 is 15 amino acids. Per germline, CDR1 MNHEY and CDR2 SVGAGI. DNA of the CDR3: TGTGCCAGCAGTTACTCGGGTTTAGGGAGTTCACCCCTCCACTTT. Its protein product is CASSYSGLGSSPLHF.

The V and J genes are TRBV19 and TRBJ1-1; D ambiguous. V gave up 5 bases and J gave up 7 bases, with 8 bases separating them. The CDR3 sequence is 11 residues long. Per the germline V gene, CDR1 is LNHDA and CDR2 is SQIVND (reference sequence). The CDR3 coding sequence is TGTGCCAGTAGTTTTCTGAGTGAAGCTTTCTTT. As protein: CASSFLSEAFF.

This clone showed up just once. The chain has TRBV9 and TRBJ1-1, with a tentative D call TRBD1 (6 bases). The germline V gene encodes CDR1 SGDLS and CDR2 YYNGEE. Trimming removed 4 bases from V and 2 bases from J, with 9 bases in between. The length of the CDR3 is 13 residues. CDR3 nucleotides: TGTGCCAGCAGCCTGACAGGTAACACTGAAGCTTTCTTT. Protein: CASSLTGNTEAFF.

The chain links TRBV19 to TRBJ1-5; D gene uncertain. The CDR3 sequence is 13 residues long. CDR1 and CDR2 (germline): LNHDA, SQIVND (reference sequence). The ends were cut back, 8 bases at V and 3 bases at J, with 11 bases in the middle. CDR3 protein: CASAQVHNQPQHF. The DNA for the CDR3 is TGTGCCAGTGCCCAGGTCCACAATCAGCCCCAGCATTTT.

The chain carries TRBV30 and TRBJ2-4; 8 positions agree with TRBD2. Germline V gene lookup returns CDR1 GTSNPN and CDR2 SVGIG (reference sequence). CDR3 size: 16 residues. The V gene end was trimmed by 2 bases and the J gene end by 10 bases; junction bases not matched to a gene: 16. The CDR3 loop is CAWSRNSGTGPEIQYF. Written as DNA, the CDR3 is TGTGCCTGGAGTCGGAATAGCGGGACCGGCCCAGAAATTCAGTACTTC.

The gene calls are TRBV7-2 and TRBJ2-4, with 7 bases aligning to TRBD1. The CDR3 has 13 amino acids. The V segment lost 5 bases and the J segment 8 bases; nucleotides outside the gene matches: 6. Germline V gene sequence: CDR1 SGHTA, CDR2 FQGNSA. CDR3 region: CASSPNRGDIQYF. For the CDR3, the DNA is TGTGCCAGCAGCCCGAACAGGGGAGACATTCAGTACTTC.

The rearrangement uses TRBV5-6 and TRBJ1-1; TRBD1 agrees at 10 bases. Germline CDR1 reads SGHDT; CDR2 reads YYEEEE. The CDR3 extends over 15 amino acids. V shed 1 base, J shed 7 bases, and the junction held 7 bases outside the gene matches. The CDR3 is CASSLFDRGPDEAFF. CDR3 DNA: TGTGCCAGCAGCTTGTTTGACAGGGGGCCCGATGAAGCTTTCTTT. The whole variable domain, remainder taken from reference TRBV5-6 and TRBJ1-1, is DAGVTQSPTHLIKTRGQQVTLRCSPKSGHDTVSWYQQALGQGPQFIFQYYEEEERQRGNFPDRFSGHQFPNYSSELNVNALLLGDSALYLCASSLFDRGPDEAFFGQGTRLTVV.

The CDR3: CASSWGETRGEQFF. In DNA, the CDR3 is TGTGCCAGCAGCTGGGGAGAGACTAGGGGTGAGCAGTTCTTC. The chain couples TRBV5-6 to TRBJ2-1; the D gene is possibly TRBD2 (6 bases). CDR3 length: 14 residues. Germline V gene lookup returns CDR1 SGHDT and CDR2 YYEEEE. Deletions cut 3 bases from V and 9 bases from J, with 16 bases between.

This chain connects TRBV5-1 to TRBJ2-1, with TRBD2 identical over 7 bases. V lost 3 bases and J lost 5; bases outside the gene matches: 11. CDR1 is SGHRS, CDR2 YFSETQ, per germline. CDR3 length equals 16 residues. CDR3 residues: CASSYELAPWNNEQFF. The CDR3 DNA sequence: TGCGCCAGCAGCTATGAACTAGCGCCGTGGAACAATGAGCAGTTCTTC.

The rearrangement uses TRBV9 and TRBJ1-2; TRBD1 matches 8 bases. The CDR3 length is 14 residues. Trimming removed 1 base from V and 4 bases from J; junction bases left unmatched: 3. In germline, CDR1 is SGDLS, CDR2 YYNGEE. CDR3 sequence reads: CASSVTGGGYGYTF. The CDR3 nucleotides are TGTGCCAGCAGCGTAACAGGGGGAGGCTATGGCTACACCTTC.

V and J are TRBV7-2 and TRBJ1-1; possible D gene TRBD1, 5 bases. V was clipped by 5 bases and J by 0 bases, with 13 bases between them. The germline gives CDR1 SGHTA, CDR2 FQGNSA. The CDR3 is 15 amino acids. The CDR3 DNA is TGTGCCAGCAGCCGGGCCGGGGGGGTGAACACTGAAGCTTTCTTT. Residues: CASSRAGGVNTEAFF.

Comment on this clone: An end of the junction differs from the germline gene, which may be a read error. The rearrangement joins TRBV5-6 to TRBJ1-2; D perhaps matches TRBD1 (6 bases). The CDR3 is 15 residues long. Germline loops: CDR1 SGHDT, CDR2 YYEEEE. This CDR3 is CANSILQGFGYGYTF. The DNA for the CDR3 is TGTGCCAACAGCATCTTACAGGGATTTGGCTATGGCTACACCTTC.

This clone was recorded only once. The rearrangement links TRBV10-3 to TRBJ1-6; perhaps TRBD1 as D (5 bases). V was clipped by 10 bases and J by 6 bases, with 16 bases between them. Germline CDR1 and CDR2: ENHRY and SYGVKD. This CDR3 contains 14 residues. In nucleotides, the CDR3 is TGTGCCACCGGAGATGGCAGGGTTAATTCACCCCTCCACTTT. Its protein is CATGDGRVNSPLHF.

This clone appeared a single time. The chain links TRBV25-1 to TRBJ1-2; maybe TRBD1 (6 bases). The ends were cut back, 6 bases at V and 8 bases at J, with 13 bases in the middle. The CDR3 totals 12 residues. Germline-derived CDR1 and CDR2 are MGHDK and SYGVNS. The CDR3 DNA follows: TGTGCCAGCAGCCCCAGGGGATGGGGCTACACCTTC. It specifies CASSPRGWGYTF.

The chain carries TRBV5-6 and TRBJ2-6; a weak D match, TRBD2 (6 bases). Trimming pared 3 bases from V and 0 bases from J, leaving 10 bases between. The CDR3 runs 16 residues. The germline V gene has CDR1 SGHDT and CDR2 YYEEEE. The CDR3 here is CASSWGAGSGANVLTF. In DNA form, the CDR3 reads TGTGCCAGCAGCTGGGGAGCGGGCTCTGGGGCCAACGTCCTGACTTTC.

This chain connects TRBV7-2 to TRBJ1-2; a weak D match, TRBD1 (6 bases). The V and J ends lost 5 bases and 2 bases respectively, with 15 bases between them. Germline CDR1 is SGHTA and CDR2 is FQGNSA. This CDR3 region has 15 residues. This chain's CDR3 is CASSHPTRGNYGYTF. In DNA, the CDR3 is TGTGCCAGCAGCCATCCGACCAGGGGAAACTATGGCTACACCTTC.

This chain links TRBV18 with TRBJ1-2; the D gene is possibly TRBD1 (6 bases). This CDR3 has 14 residues. In germline, CDR1 is KGHSH, CDR2 LQKENI. V was pared by 2 bases and J by 4 bases, with 11 bases between. The CDR3 bases are TGTGCCAGCTCACCAGCACAGGGCCTCTATGGCTACACCTTC. It is translated as CASSPAQGLYGYTF.

This rearrangement joins TRBV4-2 to TRBJ2-1; 8 bases agree with TRBD2. With 1 base clipped from V and 6 bases from J, the junction kept 5 bases outside the gene matches. The CDR3 runs to 15 residues. Germline V gene lookup returns CDR1 LGHNA and CDR2 YNFKEQ. CDR3 protein: CASSQGLAGFNEQFF. The CDR3 DNA sequence: TGTGCCAGCAGCCAAGGGCTAGCGGGTTTCAATGAGCAGTTCTTC.

The rearrangement uses TRBV29-1 and TRBJ1-2; a weak D match, TRBD1 (6 bases). CDR3 length equals 12 residues. Germline lookup yields CDR1 SQVTM and CDR2 ANQGSEA. In nucleotides, the CDR3 is TGCAGTACTTCAGGGGAGGGATATGGCTACACCTTC. Encoded protein: CSTSGEGYGYTF.

This chain uses TRBV9 with TRBJ2-7, with TRBD2 matching 8 bases. V lost 0 bases, J lost 5 bases, and 7 bases stayed unmatched. CDR3 length: 15 amino acids. The germline V gene encodes CDR1 SGDLS and CDR2 YYNGEE. DNA of the CDR3: TGTGCCAGCAGCGTAGGGGGCGGGGGGTTCAACGAGCAGTACTTC. Its protein is CASSVGGGGFNEQYF.

The chain uses TRBV27 and TRBJ2-2; D unresolved. The germline gives CDR1 MNHEY, CDR2 SMNVEV (reference sequence). This CDR3 is 15 amino acids long. V was shortened by 5 bases and J by 1 base, with 11 bases between the two germline ends. The CDR3 nucleotides are TGTGCCAGCAGTCGAAGTAGACAGAACACCGGGGAGCTGTTTTTT. Protein product: CASSRSRQNTGELFF.

The rearrangement uses TRBV5-1 and TRBJ1-2, with 10 bases fitting TRBD1. From germline, CDR1 is SGHRS and CDR2 YFSETQ. V shed 0 bases, J shed 10 bases, and the junction held 9 bases outside the gene matches. The CDR3 length is 15 residues. As DNA, the CDR3 is TGCGCCAGCAGCTTGGCCGGGGACAGGGGTGCCATCTACACCTTC. Its translation is CASSLAGDRGAIYTF.